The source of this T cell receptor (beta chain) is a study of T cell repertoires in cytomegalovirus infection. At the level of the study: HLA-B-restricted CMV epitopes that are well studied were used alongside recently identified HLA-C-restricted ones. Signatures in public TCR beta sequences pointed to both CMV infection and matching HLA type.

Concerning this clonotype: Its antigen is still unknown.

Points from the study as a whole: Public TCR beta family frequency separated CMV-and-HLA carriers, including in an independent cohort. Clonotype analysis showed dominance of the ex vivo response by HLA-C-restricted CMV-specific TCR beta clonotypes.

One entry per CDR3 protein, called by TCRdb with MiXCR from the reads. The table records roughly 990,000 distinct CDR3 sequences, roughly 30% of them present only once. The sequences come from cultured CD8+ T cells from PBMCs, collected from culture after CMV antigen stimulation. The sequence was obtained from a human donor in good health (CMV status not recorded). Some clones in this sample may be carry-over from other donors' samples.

For the CDR3, the DNA is TGTGCCAGCAGCCAAAGACAGTATGAGCAGTTCTTC. It translates to CASSQRQYEQFF. The rearrangement links TRBV3-1 to TRBJ2-1, with a tentative D call TRBD1 (5 bases). This CDR3 has 12 amino acids. V shed 2 bases and J shed 8 bases, with 7 bases lying between them. Germline-derived CDR1 and CDR2 are LGHDT and YNNKEL (reference sequence).